This TCR beta chain is from a study of cytomegalovirus exposure and HLA in healthy donors. The germline gives CDR1 LGHNA, CDR2 YNFKEQ. The V gene lost 0 bases and the J gene lost 0 bases, with 6 bases spanning the gap. This CDR3 has 15 residues. The study ran its PCR with 60 Vbeta and 13 Jbeta primers. Assay used: immunoSEQ multiplex PCR; TCRdb lists only in-frame clones, some missing. The sample comprises approximately 190,000 clones, about 13% of which are singletons, and about 8% rests with the top ten. About this clone itself: Its target is unknown.

Each donor was nominally healthy when sampled (though unrecorded immune exposures were likely). Broader study findings: A likely sequencing artifact accounted for one observed cluster of highly shared sequence variants. Reportedly, HLA-A and HLA-B alleles of most subjects were accurately predicted from TCR beta. A later analysis showed that HLA-associated TCR beta chains had undergone more clonal expansion than equally common others.

The sequence was collected from a man aged 45-65 years in good health and CMV-seropositive. Sequencing input: PBMCs. The rearrangement links TRBV4-2 to TRBJ1-5; D not resolved. CDR3 in amino acids: CASSQDRGSNQPQHF. The CDR3 DNA follows: TGTGCCAGCAGCCAAGATCGCGGTAGCAATCAGCCCCAGCATTTT.